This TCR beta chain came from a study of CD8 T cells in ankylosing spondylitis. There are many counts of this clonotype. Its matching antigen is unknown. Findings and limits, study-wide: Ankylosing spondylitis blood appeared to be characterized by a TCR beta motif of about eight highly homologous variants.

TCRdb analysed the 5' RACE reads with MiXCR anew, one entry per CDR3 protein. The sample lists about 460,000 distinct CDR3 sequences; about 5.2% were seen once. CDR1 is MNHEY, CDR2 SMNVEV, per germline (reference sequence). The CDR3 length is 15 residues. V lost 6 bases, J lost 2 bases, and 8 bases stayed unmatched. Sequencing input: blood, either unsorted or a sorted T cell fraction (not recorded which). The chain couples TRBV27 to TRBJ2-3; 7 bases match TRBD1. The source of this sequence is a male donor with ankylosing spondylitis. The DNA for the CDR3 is TGTGCCAGCAGGGACCCGGGACAGTCCACAGATACGCAGTATTTT. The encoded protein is CASRDPGQSTDTQYF.